Sequencing of this T cell receptor (beta chain) was carried out in a study of glioma-infiltrating T cells. At the level of the study: About a million peripheral T cells were targeted at roughly 4- to 11-fold coverage.

Trimming at V came to 5 bases and at J to 2 bases, leaving 7 bases not matched to a gene. CDR3 length equals 15 residues. Germline V gene sequence: CDR1 LGHNA, CDR2 YNFKEQ. This clonotype has more than one count but fewer than ten. TCR alpha and beta CDR3 regions were amplified from RNA using iRepertoire nested multiplex PCR. TCRdb re-derived calls from the multiplex PCR reads in MiXCR, one entry per CDR3 protein. The sample records roughly 350,000 distinct CDR3 sequences, about 40% being singletons. V usage is TRBV4-2 and J usage is TRBJ1-2; the match to TRBD1 covers 8 bases. The source material was glioma tissue, nonneoplastic brain tissue, or PBMCs (not recorded which). The receptor's source is a human donor with low-grade glioma or glioblastoma, undergoing nonglioma brain surgery, or in good health (not recorded which). The CDR3 sequence: CASSRTGTPNYGYTF. CDR3 nucleotides: TGTGCCAGCAGCAGGACAGGGACTCCCAACTATGGCTACACCTTC.